These 18 T cell receptor beta chains were all obtained from the same sample, sequenced in a study of cytomegalovirus exposure and HLA in healthy donors (dated by TCRdb to the late 2010s). The library was prepared using the immunoSEQ multiplex PCR assay. The multiplex PCR relied on a mix of 60 forward primers for TCR Vbeta segments and 13 reverse primers for TCR Jbeta segments. Drawn from immuneACCESS, this table holds only the in-frame rearrangements with V and J called that TCRdb kept. Clones are partly lost; checked studies trace under half to an unresolved V gene and leave the rest unexplained. The sample profile shows tens of thousands of clones; 65% to 70% of them were found once. The biggest ten clones account for under 7.5% of the sample. The specimen sequenced was PBMCs. The receptors derive from a woman aged 45-60 years in good health and CMV-seropositive.

V and J are TRBV7-6 and TRBJ2-1; TRBD2 matches at 10 bases. With 3 bases clipped from V and 4 bases from J, the junction kept 3 bases outside the gene matches. Germline V gene data show CDR1 as SGHVS and CDR2 as FNYEAQ. The CDR3 spans 15 residues. The chain's CDR3 is CASSFSGGTYNEQFF. The CDR3 bases are TGTGCCAGCAGCTTTAGCGGGGGGACTTACAATGAGCAGTTCTTC.

This chain uses TRBV5-1 with TRBJ2-3; 12 bases line up with TRBD1. This CDR3 has 16 amino acids. The ends lost 3 bases at V and 0 bases at J; junction bases unmatched: 2. Germline CDR1 SGHRS, CDR2 YFSETQ. The CDR3 here is CASSWGQGASTDTQYF. The CDR3 DNA reads TGCGCCAGCAGCTGGGGACAGGGGGCGAGCACAGATACGCAGTATTTT.

The chain couples TRBV14 to TRBJ2-7, with D possibly matching TRBD2 (6 bases). CDR1 and CDR2 (germline): SGHDN, FVKESK. Trimming shortened V by 2 bases and J by 6 bases, and 17 bases separated the two germline ends. This CDR3 has 15 residues. Here the CDR3 DNA reads TGTGCCAGCAGCCAATTTGGGACTTCTACTGGCGAGCAGTACTTC. Its protein is CASSQFGTSTGEQYF.

This clone was recorded once. CDR3 sequence (DNA): TGCGCCAGCAGCCAGCAAACAGGGGAAGGAGGAAACACCATATATTTT. Translating gives CASSQQTGEGGNTIYF. This rearrangement joins TRBV4-1 to TRBJ1-3; TRBD1 matches 7 bases. Germline CDR1 MGHRA, CDR2 YSYEKL. The CDR3 length is 16 residues. The V gene end was trimmed by 3 bases and the J gene end by 4 bases; junction bases not matched to a gene: 9.

This clone turned up a few times. The chain couples TRBV9 to TRBJ2-5; 9 bases map to TRBD1. The CDR3 has 15 amino acids. V was pared by 0 bases and J by 4 bases, with 4 bases of the junction left unmatched. Germline CDR1 reads SGDLS; CDR2 reads YYNGEE. The chain's CDR3 is CASSVAPGQGETQYF. The DNA for the CDR3 is TGTGCCAGCAGCGTAGCCCCGGGACAGGGAGAGACCCAGTACTTC.

A few counts support this clone. This chain's CDR3 is CATSRDRAGGKTQYF. For the CDR3, the DNA is TGTGCCACCAGCAGAGATCGGGCAGGGGGCAAGACCCAGTACTTC. The gene calls are TRBV15 and TRBJ2-5; TRBD1 agrees at 8 bases. The CDR3 loop spans 15 amino acids. With V trimmed by 0 bases and J by 6 bases, 6 bases remained unmatched. Germline-derived CDR1 and CDR2 are LNHNV and YYDKDF (reference sequence).

The chain employs TRBV7-6 and TRBJ1-1; TRBD1 might be the D (6 bases). Per germline, CDR1 SGHVS and CDR2 FNYEAQ. Trimming took 1 base from V and 8 from J, leaving 14 bases between them. This CDR3 has 14 amino acids. The DNA for the CDR3 is TGTGCCAGCAGCTTAGGGTACAGGGCGCGGGAAGCTTTCTTT. Its translation: CASSLGYRAREAFF.

V gene TRBV5-4 combines with J gene TRBJ1-2, with a tentative D call TRBD1 (5 bases). The ends were cut back, 3 bases at V and 7 bases at J, with 7 bases in the middle. The CDR3 loop spans 11 amino acids. Germline values: CDR1 SGHNT, CDR2 YYREEE (reference sequence). CDR3 region: CASSSGFGYTF. CDR3 in DNA: TGTGCCAGCAGCTCAGGGTTTGGCTACACCTTC. The full variable domain, completed using reference TRBV5-4 and TRBJ1-2, is ETGVTQSPTHLIKTRGQQVTLRCSSQSGHNTVSWYQQALGQGPQFIFQYYREEENGRGNFPPRFSGLQFPNYSSELNVNALELDDSALYLCASSSGFGYTFGSGTRLTVV.

The chain couples TRBV5-6 to TRBJ1-2; no reliable D call. Trimming pared 0 bases from V and 1 base from J, leaving 7 bases between. Germline V CDR1 and CDR2: SGHDT, YYEEEE. CDR3 length: 14 amino acids. The CDR3 DNA is TGTGCCAGCAGCTTGGCCGCGGGTAACTATGGCTACACCTTC. Protein product: CASSLAAGNYGYTF.

The chain carries TRBV5-1 and TRBJ2-5; D is possibly TRBD1 (6 bases). The V end was cut by 0 bases, the J end by 2 bases, with 11 bases between. This CDR3 is built from 15 residues. Germline CDR1 and CDR2: SGHRS and YFSETQ. This CDR3 reads CASSLATGLQETQYF. The CDR3 region has the DNA TGCGCCAGCAGCTTGGCTACAGGGCTTCAAGAGACCCAGTACTTC.

V usage is TRBV19 and J usage is TRBJ2-1, with 9 bases aligning to TRBD1. Per germline, CDR1 LNHDA and CDR2 SQIVND (reference sequence). The CDR3 spans 14 residues. Losses at the gene ends were 3 bases for V and 8 bases for J; bases not matched to a gene: 5. This chain's CDR3 is CASSMDRGGDEQFF. The CDR3 coding sequence is TGTGCCAGTAGTATGGACAGGGGAGGGGATGAGCAGTTCTTC.

V usage is TRBV2 and J usage is TRBJ1-4; D call uncertain. The germline V gene has CDR1 SNHLY and CDR2 FYNNEI. The V end lost 7 bases, the J end lost 3 bases, and 12 bases lay between the germline ends. The CDR3 has 14 residues. CDR3 DNA sequence: TGTGCCAGCAACAATGGCGGCCCTAATGAAAAACTGTTTTTT. Translated, it gives CASNNGGPNEKLFF.

This clone has just a few counts. The rearrangement joins TRBV4-1 to TRBJ1-1, with 10 bases matching TRBD1. V lost 1 base to trimming and J lost 11 bases; unmatched junction nucleotides: 10. CDR3 length: 15 residues. CDR1 and CDR2 from the germline V gene are MGHRA and YSYEKL. The CDR3 bases are TGCGCCAGCAGCCAAGCTAGTATAACGGGACAGGGGGCTTTCTTT. It encodes CASSQASITGQGAFF.

The rearrangement links TRBV28 to TRBJ2-7; 9 nucleotides line up with TRBD1. CDR1 and CDR2 from the germline V gene are MDHEN and SYDVKM. The CDR3 is 14 residues long. Losses at the gene ends were 8 bases for V and 6 bases for J; bases not matched to a gene: 11. In DNA, the CDR3 is TGTGCCAGCGGCGAGGGGGACAGGGCCCTCGAGCAGTACGTC. It specifies CASGEGDRALEQYV.

V usage is TRBV5-6 and J usage is TRBJ1-2, with a possible D match to TRBD1 (6 bases). Germline CDR1 SGHDT, CDR2 YYEEEE. Deletions cut 6 bases from V and 0 bases from J, with 18 bases between. The CDR3 covers 16 residues. The CDR3 nucleotides read TGTGCCAGCACCAATAGGGGGGCGGGAGCTAACTATGGCTACACCTTC. Translation gives CASTNRGAGANYGYTF. The full variable domain, with the rest looked up from reference TRBV5-6 and TRBJ1-2, is DAGVTQSPTHLIKTRGQQVTLRCSPKSGHDTVSWYQQALGQGPQFIFQYYEEEERQRGNFPDRFSGHQFPNYSSELNVNALLLGDSALYLCASTNRGAGANYGYTFGSGTRLTVV.

This chain joins TRBV2 and TRBJ2-5, with a possible D match to TRBD2 (5 bases). The CDR3 sequence is 13 residues long. V lost 3 bases, J lost 5 bases, and 10 bases lay in between. The germline CDR1 and CDR2 sequences are SNHLY and FYNNEI. This chain's CDR3 is CASSDDGKETQYF. CDR3 DNA: TGTGCCAGCAGTGACGACGGGAAGGAGACCCAGTACTTC.

The chain is built from TRBV5-5 and TRBJ1-2, with D possibly matching TRBD1 (6 bases). Trimming removed 4 bases at V and 2 bases at J, with 15 bases between. Germline values: CDR1 SGHKS, CDR2 YYEKEE (reference sequence). The CDR3 sequence is 15 residues long. The CDR3 region is CASSTTGYSNYGYTF. CDR3 sequence (DNA): TGTGCCAGCAGCACAACAGGGTATTCCAACTATGGCTACACCTTC.

The chain carries TRBV9 and TRBJ2-1; D might be TRBD1 (5 bases). Looked up from germline, CDR1 is SGDLS and CDR2 is YYNGEE. The V end was cut by 7 bases, the J end by 3 bases, with 11 bases between. The CDR3 spans 13 residues. For the CDR3, the DNA is TGTGCCAGCGGAATCGACAGCTACAATGAGCAGTTCTTC. This codes for CASGIDSYNEQFF.